There are many counts of the clone carrying this TCR beta chain. This record comes from a study of blood T cells in healthy people across ages. Combining a sample-barcoded 5' primer with a J-beta primer mix, a second PCR ran for roughly 7 to 12 cycles. One entry per CDR3 protein, called by TCRdb with MiXCR from the 5' RACE reads. The profile covers about 650,000 distinct CDR3 sequences, with about 30% appearing a single time and just over 15% taken by the ten largest. CDR1 MNHEY and CDR2 SMNVEV come from the germline V gene (reference sequence). This CDR3 has 18 amino acids. J was trimmed by 2 bases and V by 3 bases; bases with no gene match: 14.

This sequence joins TRBV27 and TRBJ2-7; the match to TRBD1 covers 9 bases. The material sequenced was blood. The TCR originated in a woman of 80 years or more in good health. CDR3 bases: TGTGCCAGCAGTTTCCTTCGCACAGGACAGGGGAGGCCCTACGAGCAGTACTTC. Translated, it gives CASSFLRTGQGRPYEQYF.